One and the same sample provided the 5 T cell receptor beta chains below, sequenced in a study of a mutant IDH1 vaccine in newly diagnosed glioma. Data came from immunoSEQ multiplex PCR; TCRdb stores just in-frame clones and leaves some out. The table lists around 50,000 clones, 84% of them singletons. Time point given: week 35, safety follow-up. Vaccinated patients received 300 ug of mutant IDH1 20-mer peptide per dose, with topical imiquimod. The antigens for these receptors are not known. The source material was PBMCs, sampled from a glioma patient whose treatment included an IDH1 peptide vaccine. The receptors derive from a woman aged 18-29 years with glioma.

CDR3 sequence reads: CASSVSFTGELFF. The CDR3 bases are TGTGCCAGCAGCGTGAGTTTCACCGGGGAGCTGTTTTTT. The chain recombines TRBV9 with TRBJ2-2; D is uncertain. Trimming shortened V by 2 bases and J by 4 bases, and 6 bases separated the two germline ends. From germline, CDR1 is SGDLS and CDR2 YYNGEE. The CDR3 loop spans 13 amino acids. The whole variable domain, filled in from reference TRBV9 and TRBJ2-2, reads DSGVTQTPKHLITATGQRVTLRCSPRSGDLSVYWYQQSLDQGLQFLIQYYNGEERAKGNILERFSAQQFPDLHSELNLSSLELGDSALYFCASSVSFTGELFFGEGSRLTVL.

V gene TRBV19 combines with J gene TRBJ1-5; tentatively, D is TRBD1 (5 bases). This CDR3 is built from 15 residues. The germline CDR1 and CDR2 sequences are LNHDA and SQIVND (reference sequence). Trimming took off 6 bases at V and 4 bases at J, with 16 bases between the two ends. CDR3 protein: CASSLGGAWNQPQHF. The CDR3 nucleotides read TGTGCCAGTAGCCTGGGAGGGGCTTGGAATCAGCCCCAGCATTTT.

The chain is built from TRBV6-4 and TRBJ2-3; D is perhaps TRBD1 or TRBD2 (5 bases each). Between the trimmed V and J ends, which lost 6 bases and 0 bases, there was a span of 13 bases. The CDR3 totals 15 residues. Germline lookup yields CDR1 MRHNA and CDR2 SNTAGT. DNA for the CDR3: TGTGCCAGCAGAGAGGGGATCTCTAGCACAGATACGCAGTATTTT. It translates to CASREGISSTDTQYF.

This clone was detected only a few times. The chain recombines TRBV30 with TRBJ2-2; 10 nucleotides line up with TRBD2. CDR3 length: 14 amino acids. The J segment lost 2 bases and the V segment lost 3 bases, leaving 0 bases of the junction unmatched. The V gene's germline CDR1 is GTSNPN and CDR2 SVGIG (reference sequence). In DNA form, the CDR3 reads TGTGCCTGGAGACTAGCGGGAAACACCGGGGAGCTGTTTTTT. Its protein is CAWRLAGNTGELFF.

The chain links TRBV18 to TRBJ2-1, with D maybe TRBD1 (5 bases). V was shortened by 4 bases and J by 4 bases, with 11 bases between the two germline ends. The CDR3 runs 14 residues. Germline V gene sequence: CDR1 KGHSH, CDR2 LQKENI. CDR3: CASSRKTAYNEQFF. In DNA, the CDR3 is TGTGCCAGCTCACGTAAGACAGCGTACAATGAGCAGTTCTTC.